This T cell receptor beta chain was captured by sequencing in a study of molecular identifiers for immune sequencing clone quantification. As previously described, bulk TCR libraries were made using listed TCR primers. TCRdb independently ran MiXCR on the PCR reads; one entry per CDR3 protein. The profile shows hundreds of thousands of distinct CDR3 sequences, 25% of them singletons. This clonotype was seen at least ten times. The antigen is undetermined. In germline, CDR1 is MNHEY, CDR2 SVGAGI. Deletions cut 4 bases from V and 2 bases from J, with 13 bases between. The CDR3 sequence is 15 residues long. Whole-study findings and limits: Clones that had above 20 RNA copies took up over 99% of effector molecules but under 1% in naive cells. Highly expanded clone sizes could be underestimated by identical TCR molecules that share a barcode.

The rearrangement links TRBV6-5 to TRBJ2-3; D is unclear. Sequencing was done on a sample of naive CD8+ T cells from blood, with Jurkat cell RNA spiked in. Subset denoted: FACS-sorted CD8+CD4-CCR7+CD45RA+ naive T cells. The sequence was obtained from a human donor in good health. Some libraries in this study had Jurkat cell RNA spiked in. CDR3 amino acids: CASSSLRANTDTQYF. In DNA form, the CDR3 reads TGTGCCAGCAGTTCTCTCCGAGCGAACACAGATACGCAGTATTTT.